Listed below are T cell receptor beta chains from one sample, sequenced in a study of cytomegalovirus exposure and HLA in healthy donors. Here immunoSEQ multiplex PCR was the method, and the copy in TCRdb shows in-frame clones only, minus some. The profile covers over 120,000 clones, with approximately 80% appearing a single time and 2% to 2.5% taken by the ten largest. The sequencing input was PBMCs. The receptors originated from a young woman in good health and CMV-seropositive. Both conserved end residues are part of each CDR3. A D gene is named only where the DNA matches it firmly. For some rows the clone size is stated as once, few or many, or as a class when expanded; others skip it.

d_gene: TRBD1; j_gene: TRBJ2-5; abundance: NA; v_gene: TRBV11-2; CDR3aa: CASSFPLGQGGRTQYF; CDR3nt: TGTGCCAGCAGCTTCCCACTCGGACAGGGCGGGCGGACCCAGTACTTC
d_gene: TRBD2; j_gene: TRBJ2-3; abundance: NA; v_gene: TRBV4-2; CDR3aa: CASSQELAGGNTDTQYF; CDR3nt: TGTGCCAGCAGCCAAGAACTAGCGGGGGGGAACACAGATACGCAGTATTTT
d_gene: TRBD2; j_gene: TRBJ2-7; abundance: NA; v_gene: TRBV13; CDR3aa: CASSLGNSGAPYEQYF; CDR3nt: TGTGCCAGCAGCTTAGGCAATAGCGGGGCCCCCTACGAGCAGTACTTC
d_gene: TRBD1; j_gene: TRBJ1-2; abundance: NA; v_gene: TRBV7-9; CDR3aa: CASIYSGSAGGGYTF; CDR3nt: TGTGCCAGCATCTACTCGGGGTCTGCAGGGGGTGGCTACACCTTC
d_gene: NA; j_gene: TRBJ1-1; abundance: once; v_gene: TRBV5-4; CDR3aa: CASSFRGNTEAFF; CDR3nt: TGTGCCAGCAGCTTCAGGGGGAACACTGAAGCTTTCTTT
d_gene: NA; j_gene: TRBJ1-3; abundance: NA; v_gene: TRBV7-9; CDR3aa: CASSLIGESGNTIYF; CDR3nt: TGTGCCAGCAGCTTAATTGGGGAGTCTGGAAACACCATATATTTT
d_gene: NA; j_gene: TRBJ1-2; abundance: NA; v_gene: TRBV7-8; CDR3aa: CASSLAQRAGDGYTF; CDR3nt: TGTGCCAGCAGCTTAGCGCAAAGGGCGGGGGATGGCTACACCTTC
d_gene: TRBD1; j_gene: TRBJ1-2; abundance: NA; v_gene: TRBV29-1; CDR3aa: CSVGRTGGYYGYTF; CDR3nt: TGCAGCGTGGGGAGGACAGGGGGATACTATGGCTACACCTTC
d_gene: NA; j_gene: TRBJ2-7; abundance: NA; v_gene: TRBV27; CDR3aa: CASSLWAPTGTTYEQYF; CDR3nt: TGTGCCAGCAGTTTATGGGCCCCGACGGGAACCACCTACGAGCAGTACTTC
d_gene: NA; j_gene: TRBJ1-1; abundance: NA; v_gene: TRBV5-1; CDR3aa: CASSLNPQVNTEAFF; CDR3nt: TGCGCCAGCAGCTTGAATCCCCAGGTCAACACTGAAGCTTTCTTT
d_gene: NA; j_gene: TRBJ1-1; abundance: NA; v_gene: TRBV7-7; CDR3aa: CASSSLFPGVNTEAFF; CDR3nt: TGTGCCAGCAGCTCTTTGTTCCCCGGGGTGAACACTGAAGCTTTCTTT
d_gene: TRBD2; j_gene: TRBJ2-3; abundance: NA; v_gene: TRBV6-1; CDR3aa: CASSFTGRTTDTQYF; CDR3nt: TGTGCCAGCAGTTTCACCGGGAGGACGACAGATACGCAGTATTTT
d_gene: TRBD2; j_gene: TRBJ2-7; abundance: NA; v_gene: TRBV5-4; CDR3aa: CASSLDPQRGAYEQYF; CDR3nt: TGTGCCAGCAGCTTGGACCCTCAGCGGGGGGCCTACGAGCAGTACTTC
d_gene: NA; j_gene: TRBJ1-5; abundance: once; v_gene: TRBV20-1; CDR3aa: CSARSAVEWHF; CDR3nt: TGCAGTGCTAGGAGCGCTGTTGAGTGGCATTTT
d_gene: TRBD1; j_gene: TRBJ1-3; abundance: once; v_gene: TRBV28; CDR3aa: CASSFRGGQGGNTIYF; CDR3nt: TGTGCCAGCAGTTTTAGAGGTGGACAGGGAGGAAACACCATATATTTT
d_gene: NA; j_gene: TRBJ1-1; abundance: few; v_gene: TRBV30; CDR3aa: CAWNIGQEAFF; CDR3nt: TGTGCCTGGAATATTGGACAGGAAGCTTTCTTT
d_gene: NA; j_gene: TRBJ2-7; abundance: NA; v_gene: TRBV7-9; CDR3aa: CASSRTAALRYEQYF; CDR3nt: TGTGCCAGCAGTCGGACAGCCGCACTGAGGTACGAGCAGTACTTC
d_gene: TRBD1; j_gene: TRBJ1-2; abundance: once; v_gene: TRBV7-2; CDR3aa: CASSFPGQGATGYTF; CDR3nt: TGTGCCAGCAGCTTCCCGGGACAGGGGGCGACGGGCTACACCTTC
d_gene: TRBD2; j_gene: TRBJ2-7; abundance: NA; v_gene: TRBV6-4; CDR3aa: CASRTAGLAGGGPVQQYF; CDR3nt: TGTGCCAGCAGAACAGCGGGACTAGCGGGGGGTGGACCCGTACAGCAGTACTTC
d_gene: NA; j_gene: TRBJ1-4; abundance: NA; v_gene: TRBV19; CDR3aa: CASSIGGGPGEKLFF; CDR3nt: TGTGCCAGTAGTATAGGAGGGGGTCCCGGAGAAAAACTGTTTTTT
d_gene: NA; j_gene: TRBJ1-5; abundance: NA; v_gene: TRBV28; CDR3aa: CASSLYSGANQPQHF; CDR3nt: TGTGCCAGCAGTTTATATTCGGGAGCGAATCAGCCCCAGCATTTT
d_gene: NA; j_gene: TRBJ2-7; abundance: NA; v_gene: TRBV7-9; CDR3aa: CASSLSRDEQYF; CDR3nt: TGTGCCAGCAGCTTAAGCCGGGACGAGCAGTACTTC
d_gene: NA; j_gene: TRBJ2-2; abundance: NA; v_gene: TRBV29-1; CDR3aa: CSGLSGNTGELFF; CDR3nt: TGCAGCGGTTTATCGGGGAACACCGGGGAGCTGTTTTTT
d_gene: TRBD1; j_gene: TRBJ1-2; abundance: NA; v_gene: TRBV9; CDR3aa: CASSVAGGTGAYGYTF; CDR3nt: TGTGCCAGCAGCGTAGCCGGAGGGACAGGCGCCTATGGCTACACCTTC
d_gene: NA; j_gene: TRBJ1-2; abundance: NA; v_gene: TRBV7-8; CDR3aa: CASSLAVGGSYGYTF; CDR3nt: TGTGCCAGCAGCTTAGCGGTGGGAGGGTCCTATGGCTACACCTTC
d_gene: NA; j_gene: TRBJ1-2; abundance: NA; v_gene: TRBV6-1; CDR3aa: CASSPQGPAGGYTF; CDR3nt: TGTGCCAGCAGTCCTCAGGGGCCCGCGGGTGGCTACACCTTC
d_gene: TRBD1; j_gene: TRBJ2-7; abundance: NA; v_gene: TRBV2; CDR3aa: CASILQGDEQYF; CDR3nt: TGTGCCAGCATCCTACAGGGGGACGAGCAGTACTTC
d_gene: TRBD2; j_gene: TRBJ2-3; abundance: NA; v_gene: TRBV10-1; CDR3aa: CASSGTSGGAGDTQYF; CDR3nt: TGCGCCAGCAGTGGGACTAGCGGGGGGGCCGGAGATACGCAGTATTTT
d_gene: NA; j_gene: TRBJ2-5; abundance: NA; v_gene: TRBV5-6; CDR3aa: CASRHYRVRETQYF; CDR3nt: TGTGCCAGCCGACACTACAGGGTCCGGGAGACCCAGTACTTC
d_gene: NA; j_gene: TRBJ1-1; abundance: NA; v_gene: TRBV5-1; CDR3aa: CASSLVPGLLGTEAFF; CDR3nt: TGCGCCAGCAGCTTGGTTCCAGGGCTGTTAGGCACTGAAGCTTTCTTT
d_gene: TRBD1; j_gene: TRBJ1-1; abundance: few; v_gene: TRBV7-9; CDR3aa: CSSSRERTGTVTATF; CDR3nt: TGTTCCAGCAGCCGAGAAAGGACAGGGACAGTCACAGCGACCTTT
d_gene: NA; j_gene: TRBJ2-1; abundance: NA; v_gene: TRBV7-2; CDR3aa: CASSARSSYNEQFF; CDR3nt: TGTGCCAGCAGCGCTAGGAGCTCCTACAATGAGCAGTTCTTC
d_gene: NA; j_gene: TRBJ1-1; abundance: NA; v_gene: TRBV28; CDR3aa: CATEPGGPITEAFF; CDR3nt: TGTGCCACCGAGCCCGGGGGACCCATCACTGAAGCTTTCTTT
d_gene: TRBD1; j_gene: TRBJ1-5; abundance: NA; v_gene: TRBV19; CDR3aa: CASNTGTGGNQPQHF; CDR3nt: TGTGCCAGTAATACCGGGACAGGGGGCAATCAGCCCCAGCATTTT
d_gene: NA; j_gene: TRBJ1-4; abundance: NA; v_gene: TRBV7-8; CDR3aa: CASSLFRGFGEKLFF; CDR3nt: TGTGCCAGCAGCTTATTCCGGGGTTTCGGTGAAAAACTGTTTTTT
d_gene: NA; j_gene: TRBJ2-2; abundance: NA; v_gene: TRBV9; CDR3aa: CASSVEPGRGRRTGELFF; CDR3nt: TGTGCCAGCAGCGTAGAACCGGGCAGGGGGAGGCGGACCGGGGAGCTGTTTTTT
d_gene: TRBD1; j_gene: TRBJ1-5; abundance: NA; v_gene: TRBV19; CDR3aa: CASSTGTGGYSNQPQHF; CDR3nt: TGTGCCAGTAGTACAGGGACAGGGGGCTATAGCAATCAGCCCCAGCATTTT
d_gene: NA; j_gene: TRBJ1-6; abundance: NA; v_gene: TRBV2; CDR3aa: CASSEGGRVNSPLHF; CDR3nt: TGTGCCAGCAGCGAGGGGGGGAGGGTTAATTCACCCCTCCACTTT
d_gene: NA; j_gene: TRBJ1-6; abundance: NA; v_gene: TRBV28; CDR3aa: CASSPRSISLHF; CDR3nt: TGTGCCAGCAGCCCGAGGTCTATCTCCCTCCACTTT
d_gene: TRBD2; j_gene: TRBJ2-3; abundance: NA; v_gene: TRBV29-1; CDR3aa: CSGGLAGITDTQYF; CDR3nt: TGCAGCGGCGGACTAGCGGGGATCACAGATACGCAGTATTTT
d_gene: NA; j_gene: TRBJ2-2; abundance: NA; v_gene: TRBV7-9; CDR3aa: CASSPHFGGARAGELFF; CDR3nt: TGTGCCAGCAGCCCCCATTTTGGGGGCGCAAGGGCCGGGGAGCTGTTTTTT
d_gene: TRBD1; j_gene: TRBJ1-5; abundance: NA; v_gene: TRBV6-5; CDR3aa: CASSRQGANQPQHF; CDR3nt: TGTGCCAGCAGCAGACAGGGGGCAAATCAGCCCCAGCATTTT
d_gene: TRBD2; j_gene: TRBJ2-1; abundance: NA; v_gene: TRBV5-4; CDR3aa: CASSPMAALAGYEQFF; CDR3nt: TGTGCCAGCAGCCCTATGGCGGCGCTAGCGGGGTATGAGCAGTTCTTC
d_gene: TRBD2; j_gene: TRBJ2-1; abundance: NA; v_gene: TRBV7-2; CDR3aa: CASTRTLAGGSEQFF; CDR3nt: TGTGCCAGCACAAGAACCCTAGCGGGGGGGTCTGAGCAGTTCTTC
d_gene: TRBD1; j_gene: TRBJ2-3; abundance: once; v_gene: TRBV18; CDR3aa: CASSPQLSDRESTDTQYF; CDR3nt: TGTGCCAGCTCACCACAATTATCGGACAGGGAGAGCACAGATACGCAGTATTTT
d_gene: TRBD2; j_gene: TRBJ2-1; abundance: NA; v_gene: TRBV6-4; CDR3aa: CASSASGDASSYNEQFF; CDR3nt: TGTGCCAGCAGTGCTAGCGGGGACGCGAGCTCCTACAATGAGCAGTTCTTC
d_gene: NA; j_gene: TRBJ2-2; abundance: NA; v_gene: TRBV6-1; CDR3aa: CAVDRAGELFF; CDR3nt: TGTGCAGTAGACCGGGCCGGGGAGCTGTTTTTT
d_gene: NA; j_gene: TRBJ1-2; abundance: NA; v_gene: TRBV5-6; CDR3aa: CASSLNRWGNYGYTF; CDR3nt: TGTGCCAGCAGCTTGAACAGGTGGGGAAACTATGGCTACACCTTC
d_gene: NA; j_gene: TRBJ1-1; abundance: once; v_gene: TRBV6-5; CDR3aa: CASTHGDPFNTEAFF; CDR3nt: TGTGCCAGCACCCACGGGGATCCGTTTAACACTGAAGCTTTCTTT
d_gene: NA; j_gene: TRBJ2-7; abundance: once; v_gene: TRBV12-5; CDR3aa: CASGFPDSPYEQYF; CDR3nt: TGTGCTAGTGGTTTCCCCGACAGCCCCTACGAGCAGTACTTC
d_gene: TRBD2; j_gene: TRBJ2-3; abundance: NA; v_gene: TRBV11-3; CDR3aa: CASSLGGGVDTQYF; CDR3nt: TGTGCCAGCAGCTTGGGCGGGGGGGTCGATACGCAGTATTTT
d_gene: NA; j_gene: TRBJ2-3; abundance: once; v_gene: TRBV11-3; CDR3aa: CASSFHEEASSTDTQYF; CDR3nt: TGTGCCAGCAGCTTCCACGAGGAGGCCTCTAGCACAGATACGCAGTATTTT
d_gene: NA; j_gene: TRBJ2-3; abundance: NA; v_gene: TRBV9; CDR3aa: CASSVTMVRVTDTQYF; CDR3nt: TGTGCCAGCAGCGTAACAATGGTCCGGGTAACAGATACGCAGTATTTT
d_gene: NA; j_gene: TRBJ1-4; abundance: NA; v_gene: TRBV14; CDR3aa: CASSQVGVGPNANEKLFF; CDR3nt: TGTGCCAGCAGCCAGGTCGGCGTGGGGCCGAATGCTAATGAAAAACTGTTTTTT
d_gene: TRBD1; j_gene: TRBJ1-5; abundance: NA; v_gene: TRBV5-5; CDR3aa: CASSFSGTGEQPQHF; CDR3nt: TGTGCCAGCAGCTTCTCCGGGACAGGGGAGCAGCCCCAGCATTTT
d_gene: NA; j_gene: TRBJ1-2; abundance: NA; v_gene: TRBV11-2; CDR3aa: CASSLVVGRDANNYGYTF; CDR3nt: TGTGCCAGCAGCTTAGTAGTTGGCAGGGATGCAAATAACTATGGCTACACCTTC
d_gene: NA; j_gene: TRBJ1-5; abundance: NA; v_gene: TRBV6-1; CDR3aa: CASKGGSKNQPQHF; CDR3nt: TGTGCCAGCAAGGGAGGGTCTAAGAATCAGCCCCAGCATTTT
d_gene: NA; j_gene: TRBJ1-2; abundance: NA; v_gene: TRBV6-1; CDR3aa: CATRRAGSNGYTF; CDR3nt: TGTGCCACCCGAAGAGCGGGCTCCAATGGCTACACCTTC
d_gene: NA; j_gene: TRBJ2-7; abundance: once; v_gene: TRBV19; CDR3aa: CASSSAGRGYEQYF; CDR3nt: TGTGCCAGTAGTTCGGCAGGCAGGGGCTACGAGCAGTACTTC